This TCR beta chain was sequenced during a study of blood T cell repertoires in COVID-19. Original processing notes: Nucleated cell number was recorded as an estimate derived from reference gene primer amplification. The data were produced by immunoSEQ multiplex PCR, yet TCRdb's version contains in-frame clones alone and is incomplete. V, J and clone size reflect that table, while D and trimming were determined from the DNA. Of tens of thousands of clones in the sample, 65% to 90% were seen once. Trimming took 2 bases from V and 8 from J; bases not matched to a gene: 8. Germline V gene data show CDR1 as MNHEY and CDR2 as SVGEGT. The CDR3 loop spans 15 amino acids.

The sequence was collected from a human donor in a cohort sampled during active COVID-19. The sample taken for sequencing was peripheral blood. The V call is TRBV6-2 or TRBV6-3, the J call TRBJ2-1; 8 bases are a match to TRBD2. CDR3 sequence (DNA): TGTGCCAGCAGTTACGCTGGACTAGCTGTCTATGAGCAGTTCTTC. Protein product: CASSYAGLAVYEQFF.